Given below is one TCR beta chain in context. Its antigen is unidentified. In TCRdb, the reads were re-called with MiXCR into one record per CDR3 protein. The sample yields 500,000 or so distinct CDR3 sequences, 16% seen once. The sample belongs to a study of T cell repertoires in cytomegalovirus infection. Study in general: Public TCR beta signatures indicated both CMV infection and matching HLA type.

Whole-study findings and limits: Carriers of CMV and the relevant HLA type were discriminated by public TCR beta frequency. Dominant in the ex vivo response were TCR beta clonotypes restricted by HLA-C and specific for CMV.

Unmatched junction bases numbered 6, after V lost 3 bases and J lost 4 bases. The CDR3 loop spans 15 amino acids. Looked up from germline, CDR1 is SGHAT and CDR2 is FQDESV (reference sequence). The sequencing sample was made of CD8+ T cells from PBMCs. The receptor was isolated from a human donor in good health (CMV status not recorded). Some clones in this sample may be carry-over from other donors' samples. The rearrangement links TRBV11-1 to TRBJ2-1, with 7 bases aligning to TRBD2. In DNA form, the CDR3 reads TGTGCCAGCAGCTTCGCGGGAGAAAGTTACAATGAGCAGTTCTTC. This sequence encodes CASSFAGESYNEQFF.